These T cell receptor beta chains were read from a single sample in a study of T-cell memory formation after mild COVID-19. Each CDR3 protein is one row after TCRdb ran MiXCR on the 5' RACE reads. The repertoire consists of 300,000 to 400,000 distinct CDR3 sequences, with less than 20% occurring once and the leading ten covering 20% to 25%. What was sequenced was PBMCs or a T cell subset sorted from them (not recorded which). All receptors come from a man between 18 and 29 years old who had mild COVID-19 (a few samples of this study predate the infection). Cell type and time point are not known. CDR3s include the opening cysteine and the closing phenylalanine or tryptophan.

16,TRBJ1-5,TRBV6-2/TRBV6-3,CASSSPGQKLNQPQHF
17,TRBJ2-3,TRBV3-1,CASSQGLAGGMTDTQYF
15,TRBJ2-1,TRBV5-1,CASATPGLAANEQFF
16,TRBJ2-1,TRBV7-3,CASSTGTSGGAEEQFF
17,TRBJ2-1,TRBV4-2,CASSQEWRLAGGNEQFF
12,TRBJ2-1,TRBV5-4,CASSLLGQVGFF
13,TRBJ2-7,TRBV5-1,CASSPGLNYEQYF
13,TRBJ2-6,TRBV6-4,CASSSSGANVLTF
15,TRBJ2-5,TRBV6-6,CASSPAAGGRETQYF
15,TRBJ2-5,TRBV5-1,CASSEGQGLAETQYF
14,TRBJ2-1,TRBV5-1,CASNGRDTYNEQFF
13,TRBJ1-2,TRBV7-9,CASSPGQGHGYTF
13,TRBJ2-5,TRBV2,CASKAQGRETQYF
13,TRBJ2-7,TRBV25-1,CASSWRFGQEQYF
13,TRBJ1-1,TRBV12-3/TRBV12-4,CASSWTRNTEAFF
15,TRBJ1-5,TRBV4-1,CASSSIRGLNQPQHF
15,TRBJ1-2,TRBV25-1,CASSPHPDRGYGYTF
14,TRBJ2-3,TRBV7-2,CASRDGRGGDTQYF
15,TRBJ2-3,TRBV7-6,CASSLGTDLGDTQYF
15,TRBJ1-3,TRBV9,CASSGTVKSGNTIYF
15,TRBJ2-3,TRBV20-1,CSAPWAGGPADTQYF
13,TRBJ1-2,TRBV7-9,CASSHGTGYGYTF